This T cell receptor beta chain derives from a study of cytomegalovirus exposure and HLA in healthy donors. Study findings and constraints: Some TCR beta chains (164 of them) were listed as cytomegalovirus-associated.

The CDR3 contains 13 residues. Germline-derived CDR1 and CDR2 are MNHEY and SVGAGI. Deletions cut 0 bases from V and 1 base from J, with 3 bases between. The donors (healthy individuals) were bone marrow donors. Use of 60 Vbeta and 13 Jbeta primers characterized the PCR. Clones were read by immunoSEQ multiplex PCR, and TCRdb kept only the in-frame ones, dropping some. This repertoire shows 95,000 to 150,000 clones, roughly 80% found once; its top ten account for approximately 2.1%. This clone was observed a handful of times. What it recognizes is unknown. This sequence originates from a man aged 30 to 45 in good health and CMV-seronegative. The chain uses TRBV6-5 and TRBJ1-2; D is ambiguous. Sequencing used PBMCs. The CDR3, as DNA: TGTGCCAGCAGTTACTCCCTTAACTATGGCTACACCTTC. As protein: CASSYSLNYGYTF.